The table lists the clone carrying this TCR beta chain with many counts. Its matching antigen is unknown. The data were obtained in a study of early T cells in non-severe SARS-CoV-2 infection. In the study overall: Chains from this unsorted whole-blood bulk RNA could not be paired. Study-wide results and limits: Missing private and CD4 specificities, VDJdb matching favored anti-spike CD8 responses.

In TCRdb, the 5' RACE reads were re-called with MiXCR into one record per CDR3 protein. This repertoire shows about 46,000 distinct CDR3 sequences, more than 4.5% found once; its top ten account for under 5.5%. CDR3 length: 17 residues. Germline CDR1 SGHTA, CDR2 FQGNSA. With 5 bases clipped from V and 7 bases from J, the junction kept 18 bases outside the gene matches. Sequenced here: whole blood, sampled at baseline. This chain joins TRBV7-2 and TRBJ2-7, with 9 bases lining up with TRBD2. This receptor was identified in an adult who was a healthcare worker with PCR-confirmed SARS-CoV-2 infection or an uninfected control (not recorded which). The DNA for the CDR3 is TGTGCCAGCAGCCAACCCTTTGAGAGCGGGAGGCCTGAAGAGCAGTACTTC. This sequence encodes CASSQPFESGRPEEQYF.